What follows are 4 T cell receptor beta chains derived from one specimen sequenced in a study of CD8 T cells in ankylosing spondylitis. TCRdb processed the 5' RACE reads anew with MiXCR; each CDR3 protein has one entry. In the table there are 250,000 to 350,000 distinct CDR3 sequences, about a fifth of which are singletons. Specimen: blood, either unsorted or a sorted T cell fraction (not recorded which). These receptor sequences come from a female donor with ankylosing spondylitis or in good health (not recorded which).

The chain has TRBV6-5 and TRBJ2-6, with unresolved D. Germline CDR1 MNHEY, CDR2 SVGAGI. This CDR3 region has 16 residues. V lost 0 bases and J 2 bases, leaving 8 bases between the germline ends. DNA of the CDR3: TGTGCCAGCAGTTACTCGGGTGGGGCTGGGGCCAACGTCCTGACTTTC. The encoded protein is CASSYSGGAGANVLTF.

This clonotype came up a few times. The CDR3 DNA follows: TGTGCCAGCAGCTCCGCCGGCACAGATACGCAGTATTTT. It is translated as CASSSAGTDTQYF. The genes are TRBV7-3 and TRBJ2-3; no clear D. There are 13 residues in the CDR3. The germline V gene encodes CDR1 SGHTA and CDR2 FQGTGA. Trimming shortened V by 4 bases and J by 1 base, and 6 bases separated the two germline ends.

This clonotype appeared once. This may come from a read error, since a much larger clone is one base off. The genes are TRBV12-3 or TRBV12-4 and TRBJ1-2; D is ambiguous. CDR3 length: 13 amino acids. The CDR3 DNA is TGTGCCAGCAGTTTAAGAACAAACTGTGGCTACACCTTC. It codes for CASSLRTNCGYTF.

This clonotype was found a few times. The chain has TRBV27 and TRBJ2-7; either TRBD1 or TRBD2 may fit D (5 bases each). This CDR3 is built from 15 residues. The V end was cut by 4 bases, the J end by 3 bases, with 16 bases between. CDR1 MNHEY and CDR2 SMNVEV come from the germline V gene (reference sequence). The CDR3 protein is CASSSFSGGIYEQYF. CDR3 DNA sequence: TGTGCCAGCAGTTCGTTTTCTGGGGGAATCTACGAGCAGTACTTC.